Below, 5 T cell receptor beta chains from the same sample are listed, as sequenced in a study of Ad26.COV2.S vaccination and SARS-CoV-2 variants. Indicated treatment: over 15 received Ad26.COV2.S at low or high dose, single or two shots; about five received placebo; per-sample allocation not given. Repertoires come from day 63 after the first vaccine or placebo injection. Assay used: immunoSEQ multiplex PCR; TCRdb lists only in-frame clones, some missing. The sample has a few hundred thousand clones; 80% to 90% are singletons. Sequences were derived from peripheral blood, sampled in a trial of Ad26.COV2.S vaccine versus placebo. These receptors were obtained from a person aged 18-65 years who received the Ad26.COV2.S COVID-19 vaccine or a placebo.

This clone was seen at least ten times. The chain links TRBV6-4 to TRBJ2-1; 10 bases agree with TRBD2. The V and J ends lost 4 bases and 8 bases, in that order; junction bases with no gene match: 8. Germline CDR1 and CDR2: MRHNA and SNTAGT. The CDR3 runs to 15 residues. The CDR3 loop is CASSVSGGESYEQFF. The CDR3 coding sequence is TGTGCCAGCAGTGTGAGCGGGGGGGAGTCCTATGAGCAGTTCTTC.

Points on this clone: Additional DNA sequences in this sample encode the identical CDR3. CDR3 nucleotide sequence: TGCAGCGTCACAAGGGACAGGGCCACCGGGGAGCTGTTTTTT. Protein sequence: CSVTRDRATGELFF. The chain joins TRBV29-1 to TRBJ2-2; 9 bases agree with TRBD1. Germline loops: CDR1 SQVTM, CDR2 ANQGSEA. After removal of 6 bases from V and 4 bases from J, the junction contained 6 bases not matched to a gene. The CDR3 has 14 amino acids.

CDR3 sequence reads: CASSPFGRIEGDTEAFF. The CDR3 bases are TGTGCCAGCTCACCGTTCGGGAGGATTGAAGGGGACACTGAAGCTTTCTTT. The chain is built from TRBV18 and TRBJ1-1, with a tentative D call TRBD1 (5 bases). Germline V gene sequence: CDR1 KGHSH, CDR2 LQKENI. V was pared by 3 bases and J by 3 bases, with 20 bases between. CDR3 length: 17 residues.

As DNA, the CDR3 is TGCGCCAGCAGCCCCCCCCCGGGACAGCCCTACTCCTACGAGCAGTACTTC. Amino acids: CASSPPPGQPYSYEQYF. This chain links TRBV4-3 with TRBJ2-7, with TRBD1 matching 7 bases. The germline V gene has CDR1 LGHNA and CDR2 YSLEER. With 4 bases clipped from V and 0 bases from J, the junction kept 12 bases outside the gene matches. The CDR3 is 17 residues long.

This clone appeared once. The chain has TRBV11-1 and TRBJ2-6; D remains ambiguous. With 6 bases removed from V and 0 bases from J, the gap between germline ends came to 6 bases. CDR1 is SGHAT, CDR2 FQDESV, per germline (reference sequence). This CDR3 comprises 14 residues. CDR3 in amino acids: CASRRVSGANVLTF. CDR3 bases: TGTGCCAGCAGACGAGTCTCTGGGGCCAACGTCCTGACTTTC.